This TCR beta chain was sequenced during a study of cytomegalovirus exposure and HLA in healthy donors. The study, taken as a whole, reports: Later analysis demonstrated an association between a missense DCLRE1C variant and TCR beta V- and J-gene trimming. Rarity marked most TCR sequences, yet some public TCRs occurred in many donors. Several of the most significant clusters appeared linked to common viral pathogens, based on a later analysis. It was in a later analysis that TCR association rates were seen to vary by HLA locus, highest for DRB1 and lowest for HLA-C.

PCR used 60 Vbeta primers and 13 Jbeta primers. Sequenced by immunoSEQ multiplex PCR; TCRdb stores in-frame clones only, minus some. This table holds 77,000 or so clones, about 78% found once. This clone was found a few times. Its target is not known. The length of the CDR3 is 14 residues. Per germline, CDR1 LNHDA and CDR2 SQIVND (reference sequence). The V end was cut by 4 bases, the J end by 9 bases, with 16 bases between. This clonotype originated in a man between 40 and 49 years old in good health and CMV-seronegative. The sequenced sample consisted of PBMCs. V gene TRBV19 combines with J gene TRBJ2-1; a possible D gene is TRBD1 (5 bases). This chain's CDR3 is CASSTQGGFGEQFF. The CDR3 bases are TGTGCCAGTAGTACCCAGGGTGGTTTTGGTGAGCAGTTCTTC.